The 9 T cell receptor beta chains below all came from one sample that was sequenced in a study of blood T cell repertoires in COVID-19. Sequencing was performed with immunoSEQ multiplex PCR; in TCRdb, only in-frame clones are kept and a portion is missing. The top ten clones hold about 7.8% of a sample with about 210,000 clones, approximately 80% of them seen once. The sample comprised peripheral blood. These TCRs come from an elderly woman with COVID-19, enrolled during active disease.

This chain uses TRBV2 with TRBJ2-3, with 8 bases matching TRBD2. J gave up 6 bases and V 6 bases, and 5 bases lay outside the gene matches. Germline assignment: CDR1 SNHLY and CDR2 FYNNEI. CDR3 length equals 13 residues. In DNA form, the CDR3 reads TGTGCCAGCAGCGGCCGGGGGGGGGATACGCAGTATTTT. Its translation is CASSGRGGDTQYF.

This CDR3 is CASRRRQGSEKLFF. The CDR3 bases are TGTGCCAGCAGACGCAGACAGGGGAGTGAAAAACTGTTTTTT. J is TRBJ1-4 and V is TRBV14; 8 bases align to TRBD1. Germline assignment: CDR1 SGHDN and CDR2 FVKESK. With 6 bases clipped from V and 7 bases from J, the junction kept 7 bases outside the gene matches. CDR3 length: 14 residues. Supplemented by reference TRBV14 and TRBJ1-4, the full variable domain reads EAGVTQFPSHSVIEKGQTVTLRCDPISGHDNLYWYRRVMGKEIKFLLHFVKESKQDESGMPNNRFLAERTGGTYSTLKVQPAELEDSGVYFCASRRRQGSEKLFFGSGTQLSVL.

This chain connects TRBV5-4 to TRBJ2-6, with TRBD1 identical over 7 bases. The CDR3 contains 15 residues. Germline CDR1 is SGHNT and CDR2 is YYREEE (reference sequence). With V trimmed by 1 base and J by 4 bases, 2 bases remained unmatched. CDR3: CASSLQGDGANVLTF. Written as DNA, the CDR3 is TGTGCCAGCAGCTTGCAGGGGGACGGGGCCAACGTCCTGACTTTC.

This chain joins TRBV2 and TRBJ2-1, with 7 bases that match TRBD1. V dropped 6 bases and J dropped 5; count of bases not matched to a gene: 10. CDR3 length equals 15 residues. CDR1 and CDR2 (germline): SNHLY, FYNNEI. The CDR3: CASSKTGAYHNEQFF. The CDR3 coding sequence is TGTGCCAGCAGCAAAACAGGGGCCTACCACAATGAGCAGTTCTTC.

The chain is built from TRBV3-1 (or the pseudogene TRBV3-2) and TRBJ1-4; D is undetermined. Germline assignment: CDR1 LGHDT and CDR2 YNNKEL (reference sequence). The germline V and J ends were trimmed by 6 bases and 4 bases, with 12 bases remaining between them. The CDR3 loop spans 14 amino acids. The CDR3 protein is CASRREGFNEKLFF. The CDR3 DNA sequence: TGTGCCAGCAGACGGGAAGGCTTTAATGAAAAACTGTTTTTT.

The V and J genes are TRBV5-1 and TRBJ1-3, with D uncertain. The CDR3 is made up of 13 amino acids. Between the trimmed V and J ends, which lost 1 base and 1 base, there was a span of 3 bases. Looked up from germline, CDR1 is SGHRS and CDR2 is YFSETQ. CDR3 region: CASSLQSGNTIYF. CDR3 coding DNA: TGCGCCAGCAGCTTGCAGTCTGGAAACACCATATATTTT.

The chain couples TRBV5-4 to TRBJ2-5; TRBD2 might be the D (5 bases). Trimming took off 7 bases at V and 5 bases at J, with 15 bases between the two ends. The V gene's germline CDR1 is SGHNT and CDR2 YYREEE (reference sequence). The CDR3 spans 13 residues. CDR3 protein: CASGFAGGETQYF. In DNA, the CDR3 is TGTGCCAGCGGTTTTGCTGGCGGGGAGACCCAGTACTTC.

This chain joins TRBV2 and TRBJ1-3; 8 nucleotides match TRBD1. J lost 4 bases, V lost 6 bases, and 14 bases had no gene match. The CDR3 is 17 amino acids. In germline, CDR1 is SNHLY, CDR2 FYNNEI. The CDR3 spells CASRPIGQGESGNTIYF. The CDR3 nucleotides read TGTGCCAGCAGGCCAATCGGACAGGGAGAGTCCGGAAACACCATATATTTT.

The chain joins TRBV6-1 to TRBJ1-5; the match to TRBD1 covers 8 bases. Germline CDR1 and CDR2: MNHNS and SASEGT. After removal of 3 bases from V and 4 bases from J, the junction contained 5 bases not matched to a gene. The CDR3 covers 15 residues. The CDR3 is CASSDIRGLNQPQHF. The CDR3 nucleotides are TGTGCCAGCAGTGATATCAGGGGGCTAAATCAGCCCCAGCATTTT.